Shown below are 2 T cell receptor beta chains from a single sample sequenced in a study of CD8 T cells in ankylosing spondylitis. TCRdb reanalysed the 5' RACE reads using MiXCR and keeps one entry per CDR3 protein. This table has 350,000 or so distinct CDR3 sequences, roughly 15% appearing once. Sequenced: blood, either unsorted or a sorted T cell fraction (not recorded which). The origin of the receptors is a male donor with ankylosing spondylitis or in good health (not recorded which).

This chain links TRBV5-5 with TRBJ2-2, with D possibly TRBD1 on 5 matching bases. The V gene's germline CDR1 is SGHKS and CDR2 YYEKEE (reference sequence). The CDR3 loop spans 16 amino acids. V lost 0 bases to trimming and J lost 6 bases, with 15 bases between them. CDR3 DNA: TGTGCCAGCAGCTTGGTCCAGGGTGGCAGCGCCGGGGAGCTGTTTTTT. As protein: CASSLVQGGSAGELFF.

This clonotype came up a few times. The genes are TRBV12-3 or TRBV12-4 and TRBJ1-2, with D possibly matching TRBD1 (5 bases). V gave up 3 bases and J gave up 8 bases, with 10 bases separating them. The CDR3 runs to 12 residues. The CDR3 DNA reads TGTGCCAGCAGTTTCCCGGGGGGAGGCTACACCTTC. It specifies CASSFPGGGYTF.